A selection of T cell receptor beta chains follows, all from one sample in a study of Tregs in tolerant kidney transplant recipients. Assay: immunoSEQ multiplex PCR; the TCRdb copy retains only in-frame clones and omits some. The data hold tens of thousands of clones, with about 90% observed a single time. The specimen sequenced was Tregs from blood. The receptors were sampled from a human donor in good health. The CDR3 runs from the conserved cysteine through the conserved F or W. The D gene is left open where the match is weak. Clone sizes are given selectively: once, few, many, or a class where the clone is expanded.

v_call,clone_size,j_call,d_call,cdr3_aa,cdr3_nt
TRBV6-4,.,TRBJ2-3,TRBD2,CASSATSGGADTQYF,TGTGCCAGCAGTGCGACTAGCGGGGGGGCAGATACGCAGTATTTT
TRBV7-8,.,TRBJ1-4,.,CASSLVRNNEKLFF,TGTGCCAGCAGCTTAGTACGGAATAATGAAAAACTGTTTTTT
TRBV6-4,.,TRBJ1-2,.,CASSNSYGYTF,TGTGCCAGCAGCAACAGCTATGGCTACACCTTC
TRBV18,.,TRBJ2-7,TRBD1,CASSPPVGTAASYEQYF,TGTGCCAGCTCACCACCGGTAGGGACAGCCGCATCCTACGAGCAGTACTTC
TRBV5-1,.,TRBJ1-4,.,CASSLTGSWGEKLFF,TGCGCCAGCAGCTTAACAGGGTCTTGGGGTGAAAAACTGTTTTTT
TRBV7-9,.,TRBJ2-5,.,CASSLVGATGETQYF,TGTGCCAGCAGCTTAGTAGGGGCGACAGGAGAGACCCAGTACTTC
TRBV2,few,TRBJ1-2,.,CARRGNYGYTF,TGTGCCAGGAGGGGGAACTATGGCTACACCTTC
TRBV2,few,TRBJ2-2,TRBD2,CASSEALAGPGELFF,TGTGCCAGCAGTGAAGCCCTAGCGGGGCCCGGGGAGCTGTTTTTT
TRBV6-5,once,TRBJ1-1,TRBD1,CASGDRATEAFF,TGTGCCTCTGGGGACAGGGCTACTGAAGCTTTCTTT
TRBV2,.,TRBJ1-1,TRBD1,CASLRDRGNTEAFF,TGTGCCAGCTTACGGGACAGAGGTAACACTGAAGCTTTCTTT
TRBV19,.,TRBJ2-3,TRBD2,CASSRLAGVATSTDTQYF,TGTGCCAGTAGTAGATTAGCGGGGGTAGCCACTAGCACAGATACGCAGTATTTT
TRBV9,.,TRBJ2-6,.,CASSGWDGNSGANVLTF,TGTGCCAGCAGCGGATGGGACGGCAACTCTGGGGCCAACGTCCTGACTTTC
TRBV18,.,TRBJ2-2,TRBD2,CASSPQLAGATGELFF,TGTGCCAGCTCACCCCAACTAGCGGGGGCGACCGGGGAGCTGTTTTTT
TRBV19,.,TRBJ2-5,TRBD2,CASSQALAGWRETQYF,TGTGCCAGTAGTCAGGCCTTAGCGGGATGGCGGGAGACCCAGTACTTC
TRBV5-1,.,TRBJ2-1,.,CASSLQGPMYNEQFF,TGCGCCAGCAGCTTGCAGGGCCCCATGTACAATGAGCAGTTCTTC
TRBV5-1,.,TRBJ2-3,.,CASSPLGGDTDTQYF,TGCGCCAGCAGCCCGCTTGGCGGTGACACAGATACGCAGTATTTT
TRBV6-6,.,TRBJ1-1,.,CASSYRTEAFF,TGTGCCAGCAGTTACCGGACTGAAGCTTTCTTT
TRBV5-6,.,TRBJ2-3,.,CASSLDYRVTDTQYF,TGTGCCAGCAGCTTGGATTACAGGGTGACAGATACGCAGTATTTT
TRBV2,.,TRBJ1-1,.,CAARPGSTMNTEAFF,TGTGCCGCCAGACCAGGCAGTACCATGAACACTGAAGCTTTCTTT
TRBV5-1,.,TRBJ2-7,TRBD2,CASSLGPSGDHEQYF,TGCGCCAGCAGCTTGGGTCCTAGCGGGGACCACGAGCAGTACTTC
TRBV5-6,.,TRBJ1-2,.,CASNLGRNYGYTF,TGTGCCAGCAACCTGGGGCGGAATTATGGCTACACCTTC
TRBV7-9,.,TRBJ1-1,.,CASSLATATEAFF,TGTGCCAGCAGCTTAGCGACAGCCACTGAAGCTTTCTTT
TRBV30,.,TRBJ1-5,.,CAWSLGQDRFSNQPQHF,TGTGCCTGGAGTCTCGGACAAGACCGATTTAGCAATCAGCCCCAGCATTTT
TRBV6-5,.,TRBJ2-7,TRBD2,CASSWGSGGPLYF,TGTGCCAGCAGTTGGGGTAGCGGGGGGCCATTGTACTTC
TRBV27,.,TRBJ1-3,.,CASSARRGFSGNTIYF,TGTGCCAGCAGTGCCAGGCGCGGCTTCTCTGGAAACACCATATATTTT
TRBV18,.,TRBJ2-5,.,CASSRRVKQGLQETQYF,TGTGCCAGCTCCCGTCGCGTGAAACAGGGTCTGCAAGAGACCCAGTACTTC
TRBV11-3,.,TRBJ2-2,.,CASSPGRVTRIGELFF,TGTGCCAGCAGTCCAGGGCGCGTTACGCGAATCGGGGAGCTGTTTTTT
TRBV6-5,.,TRBJ1-2,.,CASSYSTGAYGYTF,TGTGCCAGCAGTTACTCGACAGGAGCCTATGGCTACACCTTC
TRBV7-9,.,TRBJ2-3,.,CASSPRGTDTQYF,TGTGCCAGCAGTCCTCGGGGCACAGATACGCAGTATTTT
TRBV5-1,.,TRBJ2-7,.,CASSSQGSSYEQYF,TGCGCCAGCAGTAGTCAGGGTTCCTCCTACGAGCAGTACTTC
TRBV29-1,.,TRBJ1-4,.,CSVGRGNEKLFF,TGCAGCGTGGGACGGGGAAATGAAAAACTGTTTTTT
TRBV18,.,TRBJ1-2,TRBD1,CASSPGQIQTSNYGYTF,TGTGCCAGCTCACCGGGACAGATCCAGACGTCTAACTATGGCTACACCTTC
TRBV29-1,.,TRBJ2-5,.,CSAGGLGSGETQYF,TGCAGCGCTGGAGGGTTGGGGTCTGGGGAGACCCAGTACTTC
TRBV5-1,.,TRBJ1-2,.,CASSLDGVDGYTF,TGCGCCAGCAGCTTGGATGGGGTAGATGGCTACACCTTC
TRBV6-5,once,TRBJ2-7,TRBD1,CASSYRQGARNEQYF,TGTGCCAGCAGTTATAGACAGGGGGCTAGGAACGAGCAGTACTTC
TRBV2,.,TRBJ2-5,TRBD1,CASTNTRQGQGLEQYF,TGTGCCAGCACCAACACGAGACAGGGTCAAGGTTTGGAGCAGTACTTC
TRBV11-2,.,TRBJ2-1,TRBD1,CASSLAPQGAIFQFF,TGTGCCAGCAGCTTAGCCCCACAGGGGGCCATCTTTCAGTTCTTC
TRBV5-1,once,TRBJ2-1,.,CASSSGGTSSYNEQFF,TGCGCCAGCAGCTCTGGGGGAACGAGCTCCTACAATGAGCAGTTCTTC
TRBV7-9,.,TRBJ1-2,.,CASSFAQEYGYTF,TGTGCCAGCAGCTTCGCACAAGAGTATGGCTACACCTTC
TRBV4-2,few,TRBJ1-5,.,CASSRALVVTGQPQHF,TGTGCCAGCAGCCGCGCTCTAGTCGTGACGGGGCAGCCCCAGCATTTT
TRBV7-9,.,TRBJ1-2,.,CASSFDGYGGYTF,TGTGCCAGCAGCTTTGATGGGTATGGTGGCTACACCTTC
TRBV5-6,.,TRBJ1-2,.,CASSAHLGTERGYTF,TGTGCCAGCAGCGCCCACCTCGGGACGGAAAGGGGCTACACCTTC
TRBV18,.,TRBJ1-2,TRBD1,CASSPLQPAAGTGAGYTF,TGTGCCAGCTCACCACTCCAGCCGGCTGCCGGGACAGGGGCCGGCTACACCTTC
TRBV27,few,TRBJ1-1,TRBD1,CASSPPPDRTLHTEAFF,TGTGCCAGCAGTCCACCCCCGGACAGGACCCTTCACACTGAAGCTTTCTTT
TRBV6-5,.,TRBJ2-5,.,CASSYSETQYF,TGTGCCAGCAGTTACTCGGAGACCCAGTACTTC
TRBV7-2,.,TRBJ1-1,.,CASSNLRGLNTEAFF,TGTGCCAGCAGCAACCTCAGGGGACTGAACACTGAAGCTTTCTTT
TRBV6-1,.,TRBJ1-4,.,CASSAREDNEKLFF,TGTGCCAGCAGTGCACGGGAAGACAATGAAAAACTGTTTTTT
TRBV6-6,once,TRBJ2-5,.,CASRALGETQYF,TGTGCTTCCAGGGCCCTCGGGGAGACCCAGTACTTC
TRBV11-3,.,TRBJ2-3,.,CASRGGTDTQYF,TGTGCCAGCAGGGGGGGCACAGATACGCAGTATTTT
TRBV9,few,TRBJ2-7,TRBD1,CASSPGTGSYEQYF,TGTGCCAGCAGCCCCGGGACAGGGTCCTACGAGCAGTACTTC